This entry describes one TCR beta chain. The antigen remains unidentified. The sample comes from a study of Ad26.COV2.S vaccination and SARS-CoV-2 variants. Background on the study: Doses of Ad26.COV2.S were injected into muscle once or twice, 56 days apart. General study points: Vaccine recipients showed a spike-specific TCR breadth that was higher than in placebo recipients.

Profiling relied on immunoSEQ multiplex PCR, and the TCRdb table lists in-frame clones only, not all of them. The sample gives about half a million clones, about nine tenths of which show up once; about 1.5% is in the top ten. The CDR3 extends over 15 amino acids. The V gene lost 1 base and the J gene lost 2 bases, with 12 bases spanning the gap. Per germline, CDR1 MNHNS and CDR2 SASEGT. Treatment noted: roughly 20 received Ad26.COV2.S at low or high dose, single or two shots; five or six received placebo; per-sample allocation not given. Vaccine and placebo recipients were sampled on day 63 after the first injection. Recruitment in Boston yielded a donor of adult age, 18-55 years.

The sequence came from a person aged 18 to 59 who received the Ad26.COV2.S COVID-19 vaccine or a placebo. The chain combines TRBV6-1 with TRBJ2-7, with a tentative D call TRBD1 (5 bases). The source material was peripheral blood, sampled in a trial of Ad26.COV2.S vaccine versus placebo. As DNA, the CDR3 is TGTGCCAGCAGTGAAGGGGCAGGGTATGCCTACGAGCAGTACTTC. This gives the protein CASSEGAGYAYEQYF.